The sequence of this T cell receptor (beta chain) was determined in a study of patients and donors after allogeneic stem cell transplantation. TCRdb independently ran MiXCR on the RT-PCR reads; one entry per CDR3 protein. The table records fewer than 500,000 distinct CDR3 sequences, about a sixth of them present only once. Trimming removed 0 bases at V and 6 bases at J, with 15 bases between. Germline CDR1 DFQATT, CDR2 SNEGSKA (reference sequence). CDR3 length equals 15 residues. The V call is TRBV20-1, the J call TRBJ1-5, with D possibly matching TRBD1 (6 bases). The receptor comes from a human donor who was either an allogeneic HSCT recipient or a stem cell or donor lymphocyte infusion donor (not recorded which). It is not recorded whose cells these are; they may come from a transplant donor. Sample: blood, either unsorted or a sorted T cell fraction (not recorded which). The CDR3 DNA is TGCAGTGCTAGAGATCTCGCGGGGGGCGGTCAGCCCCAGCATTTT. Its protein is CSARDLAGGGQPQHF.